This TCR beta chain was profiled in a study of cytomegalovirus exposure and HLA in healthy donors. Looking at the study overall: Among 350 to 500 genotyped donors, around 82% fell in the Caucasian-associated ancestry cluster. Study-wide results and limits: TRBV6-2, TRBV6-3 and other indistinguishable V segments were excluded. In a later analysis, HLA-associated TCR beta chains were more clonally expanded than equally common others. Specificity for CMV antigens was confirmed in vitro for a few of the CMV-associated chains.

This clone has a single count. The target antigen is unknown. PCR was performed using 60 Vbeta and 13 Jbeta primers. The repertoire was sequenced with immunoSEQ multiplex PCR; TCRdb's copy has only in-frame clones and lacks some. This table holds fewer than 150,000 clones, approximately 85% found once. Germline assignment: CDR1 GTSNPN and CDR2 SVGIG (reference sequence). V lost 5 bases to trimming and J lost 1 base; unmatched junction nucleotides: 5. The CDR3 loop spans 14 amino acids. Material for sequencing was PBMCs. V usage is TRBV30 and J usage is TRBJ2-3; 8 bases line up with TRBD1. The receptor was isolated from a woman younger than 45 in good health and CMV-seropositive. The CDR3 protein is CAWDRGSGTDTQYF. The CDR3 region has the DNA TGTGCCTGGGACAGGGGATCCGGCACAGATACGCAGTATTTT.